This T cell receptor (beta chain) is from a study of T cells after posttransplantation cyclophosphamide. Study-level findings and limits: TRB overlap between skin or GI tissue T cells and blood was limited.

Assay: immunoSEQ multiplex PCR; the TCRdb copy retains only in-frame clones and omits some. The repertoire consists of roughly 26,000 clones, none detected only once. Trimming shortened V by 1 base and J by 0 bases, and 4 bases separated the two germline ends. Germline V gene sequence: CDR1 SGHAT, CDR2 FQNNGV. This CDR3 spans 14 amino acids. This clone was counted at least ten times. Its specificity is unknown. Other DNA sequences within the sample encode an identical CDR3. This receptor was identified in a man aged 50 or older in good health, CMV-negative, and a related stem cell transplant donor. The chain employs TRBV11-2 and TRBJ2-4; D is ambiguous. Sequences were obtained from PBMCs. The CDR3 loop reads CASSLALAKNIQYF. CDR3 DNA sequence: TGTGCCAGCAGCTTAGCACTAGCCAAAAACATTCAGTACTTC.